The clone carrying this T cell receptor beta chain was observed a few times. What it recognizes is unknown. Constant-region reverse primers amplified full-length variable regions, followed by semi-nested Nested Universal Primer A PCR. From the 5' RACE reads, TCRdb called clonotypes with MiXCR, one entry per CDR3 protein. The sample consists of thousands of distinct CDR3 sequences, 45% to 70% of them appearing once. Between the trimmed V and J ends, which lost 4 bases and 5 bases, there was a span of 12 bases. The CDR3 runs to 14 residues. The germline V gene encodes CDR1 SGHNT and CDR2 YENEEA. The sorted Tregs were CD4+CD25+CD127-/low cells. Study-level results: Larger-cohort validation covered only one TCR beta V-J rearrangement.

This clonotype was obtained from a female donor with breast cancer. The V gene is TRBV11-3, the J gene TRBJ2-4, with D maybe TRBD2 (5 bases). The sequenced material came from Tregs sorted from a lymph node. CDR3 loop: CASSSSRGQNIQYF. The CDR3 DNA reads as TGTGCCAGCAGCTCGTCTCGGGGTCAAAACATTCAGTACTTC.